Listed below are T cell receptor beta chains from one sample, sequenced in a study of a mutant IDH1 vaccine in newly diagnosed glioma. The protocol was immunoSEQ multiplex PCR, while the TCRdb copy is restricted to in-frame clones and leaves out a portion. Of 82,000 or so clones in the sample, 65% to 90% were seen once. No antigen has been identified for these receptors. The material sequenced was PBMCs, taken from a glioma patient whose treatment included an IDH1 peptide vaccine. The receptors were gathered from a man aged 30 to 39 with glioma. Some clones in this sample may be carry-over from other donors' samples. CDR3s include the opening cysteine and the closing phenylalanine or tryptophan. The D gene is left open where the match is weak. Not all rows give a size; the values are once, few, many and, for expanded clones, a class.

clone size	V gene	D gene	CDR3 length	J gene	CDR3 DNA	CDR3 protein
-	TRBV18	-	15	TRBJ2-3	TGTGCCAGCTCAACCGTAATCTCCCTTGGGGATACGCAGTATTTT	CASSTVISLGDTQYF
-	TRBV7-9	TRBD1	16	TRBJ1-2	TGTGCCAGCAGCCCGACCCGGGACAGGGGGAGCGAGGGCTACACCTTC	CASSPTRDRGSEGYTF
-	TRBV5-4	-	13	TRBJ2-3	TGTGCCAGCAGCTTACCTAGAGCGCACACGCAGTATTTT	CASSLPRAHTQYF
-	TRBV5-5	-	15	TRBJ2-7	TGTGCCAGCAGCCGGGGGACGGACCCCAGCTACGAGCAGTACTTC	CASSRGTDPSYEQYF
-	TRBV5-6	-	16	TRBJ1-3	TGTGCCAGCAGCTCCGGTGGTGGGTTCTCTGGAAACACCATATATTTT	CASSSGGGFSGNTIYF
-	TRBV5-6	-	16	TRBJ2-4	TGTGCCAGCAGCTTGCAGGGGCCCTGGCCCAAAAACATTCAGTACTTC	CASSLQGPWPKNIQYF
-	TRBV19	-	14	TRBJ1-6	TGTGCCAGTAGCTCAGGCCTAGGCAATTCACCCCTCCACTTT	CASSSGLGNSPLHF
-	TRBV11-2	TRBD2	17	TRBJ2-5	TGTGCCAGCAGCTTAGTGGGGAGCGGGAGGGCCGAAGAGACCCAGTACTTC	CASSLVGSGRAEETQYF
-	TRBV7-2	TRBD1	15	TRBJ1-1	TGTGCCAGCAGCTCTAGGACAGGGAATTCTGCTGAAGCTTTCTTT	CASSSRTGNSAEAFF
-	TRBV27	-	16	TRBJ2-1	TGTGCCAGCATGAGGAAAGGCGGCGGCTCCTACAATGAGCAGTTCTTC	CASMRKGGGSYNEQFF
-	TRBV9	TRBD2	15	TRBJ2-1	TGTGCCAGCAGCGTAAGGGCGGGAGTCTTGGGTGAGCAGTTCTTC	CASSVRAGVLGEQFF
-	TRBV9	-	13	TRBJ1-1	TGTGCCAGCAGCGTGAGGGTGAACACTGAAGCTTTCTTT	CASSVRVNTEAFF
few	TRBV9	-	14	TRBJ1-5	TGTGCCAGCAGCGTAGACAGCCTAAATCAGCCCCAGCATTTT	CASSVDSLNQPQHF
-	TRBV15	-	15	TRBJ1-5	TGTGCCACCAGCCCGGACAGCTATAGCAATCAGCCCCAGCATTTT	CATSPDSYSNQPQHF
-	TRBV16	-	15	TRBJ1-2	TGTGCCAGCAGCCAATCCAGGGGCAATGTTTATGGCTACACCTTC	CASSQSRGNVYGYTF
-	TRBV7-2	TRBD1	15	TRBJ2-3	TGTGCCAGCAGCTCCACAGGGGGCTCGGGAGATACGCAGTATTTT	CASSSTGGSGDTQYF
-	TRBV6-5	TRBD1	14	TRBJ2-1	TGTGCCAGCAGTAGACAGGGCCCACACAATGAGCAGTTCTTC	CASSRQGPHNEQFF
-	TRBV14	-	15	TRBJ1-6	TGTGCCAGCAGCCAGGGTCGACGGAATAATTCACCCCTCCACTTT	CASSQGRRNNSPLHF
-	TRBV5-4	-	13	TRBJ1-1	TGTGCCAGCAGCTTGGTGGACAGCCCTAAAGCTTTCTTT	CASSLVDSPKAFF
-	TRBV9	TRBD2	14	TRBJ2-5	TGTGCCAGCAGCGCGACTAGCGCCCAAGAGACCCAGTACTTC	CASSATSAQETQYF
-	TRBV7-9	-	14	TRBJ1-1	TGTGCCAGCAGCCCCAGGGGTAGTGACACTGAAGCTTTCTTT	CASSPRGSDTEAFF
-	TRBV19	-	16	TRBJ2-3	TGTGCCAGTAGTACGGGCCGGCTGGGGGTGACAGATACGCAGTATTTT	CASSTGRLGVTDTQYF
-	TRBV10-3	TRBD1	14	TRBJ2-1	TGTGCCATCAGTGAGTTAGAACAGGGGAATGAGCAGTTCTTC	CAISELEQGNEQFF
-	TRBV2	-	14	TRBJ1-1	TGTGCCAGCAGTTACAACCCGAGGAACACTGAAGCTTTCTTT	CASSYNPRNTEAFF
many	TRBV11-2	-	13	TRBJ1-1	TGTGCCAGCAGCTTAGATCCCAACACTGAAGCTTTCTTT	CASSLDPNTEAFF
-	TRBV27	-	15	TRBJ2-2	TGTGCCAGCAGTTTAAACAGGGATTACACCGGGGAGCTGTTTTTT	CASSLNRDYTGELFF
once	TRBV5-1	TRBD1	15	TRBJ2-7	TGCGCCAGCAGCCGACCCGGGACAGGGCCACACGAGCAGTACTTC	CASSRPGTGPHEQYF
-	TRBV6-5	-	12	TRBJ2-2	TGTGCCAGCAGTTCCTCTGGACTCCCCAGGATTTTT	CASSSSGLPRIF
-	TRBV2	-	13	TRBJ2-5	TGTGCCAGCACGCGACAGCCAGGAGAGACCCAGTACTTC	CASTRQPGETQYF
-	TRBV18	TRBD1	15	TRBJ1-4	TGTGCCAGCTCACCACAGCAGGGGGTTGGTGAAAAACTGTTTTTT	CASSPQQGVGEKLFF
-	TRBV7-2	TRBD1	16	TRBJ1-3	TGTGCCAGCAGCTTAGCGCCACCGGGACAGGATAACACCATATATTTT	CASSLAPPGQDNTIYF
-	TRBV30	TRBD1	15	TRBJ1-3	TGTGCCTGGAATGACCCGGGACAGGGGGGGAACACCATATATTTT	CAWNDPGQGGNTIYF
-	TRBV7-2	-	13	TRBJ2-5	TGTGCCAGCAACACCTTAAGGGGAGAGACCCAGTACTTC	CASNTLRGETQYF
-	TRBV28	-	13	TRBJ1-1	TGTGCCAGCAGGAGGGATCCGAACACTGAAGCTTTCTTT	CASRRDPNTEAFF
-	TRBV2	-	13	TRBJ1-5	TGTGCCAGCACAGGGGAAAACAATCAGCCCCAGCATTTT	CASTGENNQPQHF
-	TRBV19	TRBD1	15	TRBJ1-2	TGTGCCAGTAGTATAGAGGGACAGGTACTTGATGGCTACACCTTC	CASSIEGQVLDGYTF
-	TRBV15	TRBD2	17	TRBJ2-1	TGTGCCACCAGCATAAGCGGGGCCCCGAGCTCCTACAATGAGCAGTTCTTC	CATSISGAPSSYNEQFF
-	TRBV7-9	TRBD1	17	TRBJ1-4	TGTGCCAGCAGCTTATATCGAGGGACAGGGGGTAATGAAAAACTGTTTTTT	CASSLYRGTGGNEKLFF
-	TRBV2	-	14	TRBJ1-5	TGTGCCAGCGGCCGAGTGAGTAGCAATCAGCCCCAGCATTTT	CASGRVSSNQPQHF
-	TRBV10-3	-	12	TRBJ1-6	TGTGCCATCAGTGAGTCGGGGGACCCCCTCCACTTT	CAISESGDPLHF
-	TRBV21-1	-	14	TRBJ2-5	TGTGCCAGTTGCCGGGACTCGGGCCAAGAGACCCAGTACTTC	CASCRDSGQETQYF
few	TRBV4-1	-	12	TRBJ1-2	TGCGCCAGCAGCCCGACGGGCTATGGCTACACCTTC	CASSPTGYGYTF
-	TRBV4-1	-	13	TRBJ2-2	TGCGCCAGCAGCCAAGAGGGCCCCGGGGAGCTGTTTTTT	CASSQEGPGELFF
-	TRBV5-1	-	14	TRBJ2-7	TGCGCCAGCAGCTTGGTGGCCCCTCAGTACGAGCAGTACTTC	CASSLVAPQYEQYF
-	TRBV4-1	-	14	TRBJ2-4	TGCGCCAGCAGTTCGACTAAACATCTAAACATTCAGTACTTC	CASSSTKHLNIQYF
-	TRBV4-2	-	16	TRBJ1-1	TGTGCCAGCAGCCAAGAGGTTGAGGGAACGAACACTGAAGCTTTCTTT	CASSQEVEGTNTEAFF
-	TRBV9	-	15	TRBJ2-2	TGTGCCAGCAGCCCCGCCCGAGGAGACACCGGGGAGCTGTTTTTT	CASSPARGDTGELFF
-	TRBV9	TRBD2	14	TRBJ2-5	TGTGCCAGCAGCGTCACTAGCGGAGAAGAGACCCAGTACTTC	CASSVTSGEETQYF
-	TRBV6-5	TRBD1	14	TRBJ1-1	TGTGCCAGCAGGAGGGACAGGGCGAACACTGAAGCTTTCTTT	CASRRDRANTEAFF
-	TRBV7-9	-	16	TRBJ1-3	TGTGCCAGCAGCCCACTTACAGGGTTCCCGGGAAACACCATATATTTT	CASSPLTGFPGNTIYF
few	TRBV19	TRBD1	16	TRBJ1-5	TGTGCCAGCTTGGACAGGGGGCGAGGAAAGGATCAGCCCCAGCATTTT	CASLDRGRGKDQPQHF
-	TRBV2	TRBD2	16	TRBJ2-3	TGTGCCAGCAGTTGGACTAGCGGGGCTCGCACAGATACGCAGTATTTT	CASSWTSGARTDTQYF
-	TRBV19	-	14	TRBJ2-4	TGTGCCAGTAGTAACCAAGGGGCCAAAAACATTCAGTACTTC	CASSNQGAKNIQYF
-	TRBV7-9	-	15	TRBJ2-3	TGTGCCAGCAGCTTAGAAGGGTTGGCCACAGATACGCAGTATTTT	CASSLEGLATDTQYF
-	TRBV18	-	15	TRBJ1-6	TGTGCCAGCTCACCAGGGGGCGCCTATAATTCACCCCTCCACTTT	CASSPGGAYNSPLHF